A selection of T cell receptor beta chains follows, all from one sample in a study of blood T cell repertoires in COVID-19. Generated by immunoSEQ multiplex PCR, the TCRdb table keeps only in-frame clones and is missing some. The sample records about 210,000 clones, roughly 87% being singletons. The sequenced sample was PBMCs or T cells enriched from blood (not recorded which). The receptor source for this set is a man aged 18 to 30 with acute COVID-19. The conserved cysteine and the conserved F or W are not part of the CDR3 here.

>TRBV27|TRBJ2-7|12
ASSTQGFSYEQY
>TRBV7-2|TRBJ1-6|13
ASSLWGGYNSPLH
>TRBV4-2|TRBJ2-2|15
ASSQEVAHAYTGELF
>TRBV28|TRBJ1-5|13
ASKDSYNSNQPQH
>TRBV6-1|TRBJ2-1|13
ASSEGLVSYNEQF
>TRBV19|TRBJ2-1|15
ASSISGLAGSYNEQF
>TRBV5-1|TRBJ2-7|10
ASTDTYYEQY
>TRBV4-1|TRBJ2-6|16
ASSQAAGGAPGANVLT
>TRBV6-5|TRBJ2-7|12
ASSYSERSYEQY
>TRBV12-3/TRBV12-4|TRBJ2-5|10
ASSLGLETQY
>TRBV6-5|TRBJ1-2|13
ASYTPGQINYGYT
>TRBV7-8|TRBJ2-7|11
ASSPQQGHEQY
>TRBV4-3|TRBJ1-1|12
ASSQQGIGTEAF
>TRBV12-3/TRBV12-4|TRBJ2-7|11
ASLPSGRDEQY
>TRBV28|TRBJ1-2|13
ASSHGGTGDYGYT
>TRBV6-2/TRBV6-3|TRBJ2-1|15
ASSYELTSLSENEQF
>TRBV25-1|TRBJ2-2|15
ASSDPTLSGNTGELF
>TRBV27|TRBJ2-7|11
ARTQTRAYEQY
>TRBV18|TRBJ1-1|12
ASSLQGENTEAF